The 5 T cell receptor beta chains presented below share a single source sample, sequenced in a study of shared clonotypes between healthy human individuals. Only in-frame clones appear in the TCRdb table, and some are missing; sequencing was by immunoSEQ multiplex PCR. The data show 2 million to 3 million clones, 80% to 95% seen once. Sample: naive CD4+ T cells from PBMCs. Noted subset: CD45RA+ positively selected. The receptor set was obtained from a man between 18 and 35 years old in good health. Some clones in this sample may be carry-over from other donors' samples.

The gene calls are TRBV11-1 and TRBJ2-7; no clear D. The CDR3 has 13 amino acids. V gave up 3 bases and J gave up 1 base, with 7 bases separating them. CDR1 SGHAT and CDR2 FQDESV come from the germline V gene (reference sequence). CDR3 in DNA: TGTGCCAGCAGCTTTCTGGGGTCCTACGAGCAGTACTTC. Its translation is CASSFLGSYEQYF.

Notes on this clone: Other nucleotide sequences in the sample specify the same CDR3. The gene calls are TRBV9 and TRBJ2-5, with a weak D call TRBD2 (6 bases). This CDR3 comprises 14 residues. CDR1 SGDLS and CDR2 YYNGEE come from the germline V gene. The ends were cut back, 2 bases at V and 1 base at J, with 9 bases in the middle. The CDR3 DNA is TGTGCCAGCAGCGTCACGGGAGTCCAAGAGACCCAGTACTTC. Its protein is CASSVTGVQETQYF. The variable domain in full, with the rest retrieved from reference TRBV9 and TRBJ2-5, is DSGVTQTPKHLITATGQRVTLRCSPRSGDLSVYWYQQSLDQGLQFLIQYYNGEERAKGNILERFSAQQFPDLHSELNLSSLELGDSALYFCASSVTGVQETQYFGPGTRLLVL.

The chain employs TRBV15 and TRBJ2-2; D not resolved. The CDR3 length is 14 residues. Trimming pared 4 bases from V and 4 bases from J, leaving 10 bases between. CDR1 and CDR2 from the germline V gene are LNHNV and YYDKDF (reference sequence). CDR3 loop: CATSTRSGTGELFF. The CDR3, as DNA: TGTGCCACCAGCACTCGGAGTGGCACCGGGGAGCTGTTTTTT.

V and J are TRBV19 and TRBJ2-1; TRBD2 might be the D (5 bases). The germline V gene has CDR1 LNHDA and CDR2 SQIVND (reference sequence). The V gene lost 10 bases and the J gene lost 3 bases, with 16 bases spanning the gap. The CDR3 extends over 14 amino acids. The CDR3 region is CATALFGGYNEQFF. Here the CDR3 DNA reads TGTGCCACCGCGCTCTTCGGAGGCTACAATGAGCAGTTCTTC.

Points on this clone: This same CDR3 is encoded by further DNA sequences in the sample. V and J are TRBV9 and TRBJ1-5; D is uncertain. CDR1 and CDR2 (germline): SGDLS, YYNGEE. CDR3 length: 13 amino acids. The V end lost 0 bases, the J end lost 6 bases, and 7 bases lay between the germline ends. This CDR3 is CASSVDGRQPQHF. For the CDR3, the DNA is TGTGCCAGCAGCGTAGATGGTCGTCAGCCCCAGCATTTT.